A selection of T cell receptor beta chains follows, all from one sample in a study of blood T cell repertoires in COVID-19. TCRdb's copy holds only in-frame clones and misses some; the assay was immunoSEQ multiplex PCR. The data show around 60,000 clones, about 80% seen once. The sequenced material came from peripheral blood. These receptors were taken from a woman of 80 years or more with acute or convalescent COVID-19. The CDR3 runs from the conserved cysteine through the conserved F or W. A D gene is named only where the DNA matches it firmly. Clone size is not always given. Where it is, it says once, few, many or a class for expanded clones.

TRBV30	TRBJ1-1	-	-	TGTGCCTGGAGTGTACGGTGGAAGGGATTGAGGGGGATAGCTGAAGCTTTCTTT	CAWSVRWKGLRGIAEAFF
TRBV19	TRBJ2-5	-	TRBD1	TGTGCCAGTAGTCCCCGGGCGTCAACAGGGGAAGAGACCCAGTACTTC	CASSPRASTGEETQYF
TRBV19	TRBJ1-5	-	TRBD1	TGTGCCAGTAGTGAACAGGGGAGCGGTCAGCCCCAGCATTTT	CASSEQGSGQPQHF
TRBV7-9	TRBJ2-3	-	TRBD2	TGTGCCAGCAGCTTTCTAGCGGGCTCCACAGATACGCAGTATTTT	CASSFLAGSTDTQYF
TRBV7-2	TRBJ2-7	once	TRBD2	TGTGCCAGCAGTCATCCCGGGGGGAGCTCCTACGAGCAGTACTTC	CASSHPGGSSYEQYF
TRBV4-2	TRBJ2-1	few	-	TGTGCCAGCAACAGTTACCAAATCGGGGTTGATGAGCAGTTCTTC	CASNSYQIGVDEQFF
TRBV7-3	TRBJ2-1	-	-	TGTGCCAGCAGCTGGACTCATGACAACGATGAGCAGTTCTTC	CASSWTHDNDEQFF
TRBV7-3	TRBJ2-2	-	-	TGTGCCAGCAGGCAGGGGCCCGGGGAGCTGTTTTTT	CASRQGPGELFF
TRBV7-6	TRBJ1-1	-	TRBD1	TGTGCCAGCAGCCCTATTACAGGGGCGGGCACTGAAGCTTTCTTT	CASSPITGAGTEAFF
TRBV1	TRBJ2-7	few	-	TGCACCAGCAGGCCGGACAGGGGTCACGAGCAGTACTTC	CTSRPDRGHEQYF
TRBV6-2/TRBV6-3	TRBJ2-6	-	TRBD2	TGTGCCAGCAGCTCTAGCGGGAGGGGTGGGGCCAACGTCCTGACTTTC	CASSSSGRGGANVLTF
TRBV25-1	TRBJ1-1	few	-	TGTGCCAGCAAACCCTCTTTGGTATCGGCAGGGGCTTTCTTT	CASKPSLVSAGAFF
TRBV27	TRBJ1-2	-	-	TGTGCCAGCAGTTTATATCGGCAGGGGACGTATGGCTACACCTTC	CASSLYRQGTYGYTF
TRBV18	TRBJ2-1	-	TRBD2	TGTGCCAGCTCACCCCTAGCGGAGGGCGCCAATGAGCAGTTCTTC	CASSPLAEGANEQFF
TRBV6-5	TRBJ2-3	-	-	TGTGCCAGCAGGGGGCTGGGCGGGGGCGGGGATACGCAGTATTTT	CASRGLGGGGDTQYF
TRBV9	TRBJ2-7	-	TRBD2	TGTGCCAGCAGCGTAGATCCAGCGGGAGGGCCAGGACGCGAGCAGTACTTC	CASSVDPAGGPGREQYF
TRBV11-2	TRBJ2-1	-	-	TGTGCCAGCAGCCCACAGGGGAGCGGGAGCCTTATTGAGCAGTTCTTC	CASSPQGSGSLIEQFF
TRBV29-1	TRBJ1-5	-	TRBD1	TGCAGCGTGGCAGGGGGGTCAAATCAGCCCCAGCATTTT	CSVAGGSNQPQHF
TRBV19	TRBJ2-5	few	-	TGTGCCAGTAGTATGAGGGAGACCCAGTACTTC	CASSMRETQYF
TRBV5-1	TRBJ2-1	-	TRBD2	TGCGCCAGCAGCTTGAGCCCAGCGGGGGGACAGGAGCAGTTCTTC	CASSLSPAGGQEQFF
TRBV7-9	TRBJ1-2	-	-	TGTGCCAGCAGCTCAACAGGCATCTATGGCTACACCTTC	CASSSTGIYGYTF
TRBV2	TRBJ2-1	-	-	TGTGCCAGTCTAAGCGGGCGATTTTACAATGAGCAGTTCTTC	CASLSGRFYNEQFF
TRBV6-4	TRBJ2-3	-	TRBD2	TGTGCCAGCAGCTCAAGCGGGGGCAGGTCAGATACGCAGTATTTT	CASSSSGGRSDTQYF
TRBV3-1/TRBV3-2	TRBJ1-1	-	TRBD1	TGTGCCAGCAGCCTAGGACAGGGGACCACTGAAGCTTTCTTT	CASSLGQGTTEAFF
TRBV9	TRBJ2-2	-	TRBD2	TGTGCCAGCAGCACGGGACTAGCGGGAGTGGGTGGGGAGCTGTTTTTT	CASSTGLAGVGGELFF
TRBV2	TRBJ2-1	once	TRBD2	TGTGCCAGCAACCGGGAGGAGAGGCATGAGCAGTTCTTC	CASNREERHEQFF
TRBV7-6	TRBJ2-7	few	-	TGTGCCAGCAGCGGAGGTAGGGCAGACTACGAGCAGTACTTC	CASSGGRADYEQYF
TRBV3-1/TRBV3-2	TRBJ1-2	-	-	TGTGCCAGCAGCCAAGATCTGAGGCAGGGCGACGGCTACACCTTC	CASSQDLRQGDGYTF
TRBV7-8	TRBJ2-5	-	TRBD2	TGTGCCAGCAGCTTGGCCTCCGGGACTAGCGGTTTAGAGACCCAGTACTTC	CASSLASGTSGLETQYF
TRBV7-2	TRBJ1-5	once	TRBD1	TGTGCCAGCAGCTTTGAGACAGGGTTCAATCAGCCCCAGCATTTT	CASSFETGFNQPQHF
TRBV19	TRBJ2-7	-	-	TGTGCCAGTAGTATAGCGGGGAACTCCTACGAGCAGTACTTC	CASSIAGNSYEQYF
TRBV9	TRBJ2-2	-	TRBD2	TGTGCCAGCAGCGGCTGGATTAGCGGGGCGGCCGGGGAGCTGTTTTTT	CASSGWISGAAGELFF
TRBV4-1	TRBJ1-5	few	TRBD1	TGCGCCAGCAGCCAACAAGGACAGGGAAGGAGCAATCAGCCCCAGCATTTT	CASSQQGQGRSNQPQHF
TRBV3-1/TRBV3-2	TRBJ1-5	-	-	TGTGCCAGCAGCCCTTCGGGGGGGCAATATAGCAATCAGCCCCAGCATTTT	CASSPSGGQYSNQPQHF
TRBV7-2	TRBJ2-4	-	-	TGTGCCAGCAGCTTAGCGGGAGGTCTGGACATTCAGTACTTC	CASSLAGGLDIQYF
TRBV2	TRBJ1-5	few	TRBD1	TGTGCCAGCCAGGGGGCCCTCGAACCCCAGCATTTT	CASQGALEPQHF
TRBV6-1	TRBJ1-2	-	-	TGTGCCAGCAGCGAAAATCAGGCCGCATTGGTTCGTGGCTACACCTTC	CASSENQAALVRGYTF
TRBV6-5	TRBJ2-5	-	TRBD1	TGTGCCAGCAGTCCCGGGACAGGGTTCCAAGAGACCCAGTACTTC	CASSPGTGFQETQYF
TRBV14	TRBJ1-1	-	-	TGTGCCAGCAGCCAAGGTTCCGGGAGTCGGGGCACTGAAGCTTTCTTT	CASSQGSGSRGTEAFF
TRBV27	TRBJ2-3	-	TRBD2	TGTGCCAGCAGTCCCGGGGGGTTCACAGATACGCAGTATTTT	CASSPGGFTDTQYF
TRBV7-9	TRBJ2-1	once	TRBD2	TGTGCCAGCAGCCCCACTACTAGCGGGAGGAGCAATGAGCAGTTCTTC	CASSPTTSGRSNEQFF
TRBV2	TRBJ2-7	-	TRBD2	TGTGCCAGCCACCTAGCGGGGGGGGCCTACGAGCAGTACTTC	CASHLAGGAYEQYF
TRBV27	TRBJ2-7	-	-	TGTGCCAGCAGAATTTGGGCAGGCGAGCAGTACTTC	CASRIWAGEQYF
TRBV6-2/TRBV6-3	TRBJ2-7	-	-	TGTGCCAGCAGTCATCAGTACGAGCAGTACTTC	CASSHQYEQYF
TRBV19	TRBJ1-1	-	TRBD1	TGTGCCACCGCCGGGACAGCGTCCTCCAAACACACTGAAGCTTTCTTT	CATAGTASSKHTEAFF
TRBV29-1	TRBJ2-2	-	TRBD1	TGCAGCGTTGAAATAGGACAGGGAGCCGGGGAGCTGTTTTTT	CSVEIGQGAGELFF
TRBV3-1/TRBV3-2	TRBJ1-5	-	-	TGTGCCAGCAGCCAAGGATCGGATCAGCCCCAGCATTTT	CASSQGSDQPQHF
TRBV5-1	TRBJ1-2	-	TRBD1	TGCGCCAGCAGCTTGGAGGGACAGGGGCGGATGGACTATGGCTACACCTTC	CASSLEGQGRMDYGYTF
TRBV4-3	TRBJ1-1	-	-	TGCGCCAGCAGCCCGGCCGGGGCAGGGGCACTGAACACTGAAGCTTTCTTT	CASSPAGAGALNTEAFF